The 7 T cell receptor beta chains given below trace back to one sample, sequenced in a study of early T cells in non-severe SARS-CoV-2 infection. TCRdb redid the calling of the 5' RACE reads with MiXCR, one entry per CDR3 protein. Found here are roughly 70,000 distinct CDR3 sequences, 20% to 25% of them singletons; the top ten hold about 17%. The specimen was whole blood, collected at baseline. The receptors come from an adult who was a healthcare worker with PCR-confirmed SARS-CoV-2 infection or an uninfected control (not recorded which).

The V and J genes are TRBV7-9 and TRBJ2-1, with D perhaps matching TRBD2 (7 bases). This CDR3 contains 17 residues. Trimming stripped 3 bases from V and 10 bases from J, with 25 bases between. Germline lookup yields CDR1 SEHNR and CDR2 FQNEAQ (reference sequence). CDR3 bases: TGTGCCAGCAGCTTGGCCCATTTCGGGGGGCCCCAAGACGAGCAGTTCTTC. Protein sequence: CASSLAHFGGPQDEQFF.

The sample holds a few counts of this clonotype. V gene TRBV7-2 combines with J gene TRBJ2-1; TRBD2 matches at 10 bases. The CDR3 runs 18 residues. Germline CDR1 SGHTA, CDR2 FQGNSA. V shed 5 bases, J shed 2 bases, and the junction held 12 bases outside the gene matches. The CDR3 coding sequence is TGTGCCAGCAGCCCCCAAGGCAGCGGGGGGGCCCCCTACAATGAGCAGTTCTTC. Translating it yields CASSPQGSGGAPYNEQFF.

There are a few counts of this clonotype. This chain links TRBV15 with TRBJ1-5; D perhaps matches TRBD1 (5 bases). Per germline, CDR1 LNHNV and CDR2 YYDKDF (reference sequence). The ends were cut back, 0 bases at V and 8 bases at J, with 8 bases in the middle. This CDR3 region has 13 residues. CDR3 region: CATSRERGEPQHF. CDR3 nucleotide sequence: TGTGCCACCAGCAGAGAGAGGGGTGAGCCCCAGCATTTT.

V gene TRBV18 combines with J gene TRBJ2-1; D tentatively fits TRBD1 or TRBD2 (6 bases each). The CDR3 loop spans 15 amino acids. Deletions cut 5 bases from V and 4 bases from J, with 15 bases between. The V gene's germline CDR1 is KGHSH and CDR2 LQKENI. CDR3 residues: CASSYLGGGYNEQFF. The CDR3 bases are TGTGCCAGCTCATACCTCGGAGGGGGTTACAATGAGCAGTTCTTC.

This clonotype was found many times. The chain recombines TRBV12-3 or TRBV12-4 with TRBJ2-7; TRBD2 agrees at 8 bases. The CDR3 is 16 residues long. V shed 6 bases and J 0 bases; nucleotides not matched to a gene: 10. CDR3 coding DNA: TGTGCCAGCAGCCCCGCCGCGAGCGGGGGCTCCTACGAGCAGTACTTC. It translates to CASSPAASGGSYEQYF.

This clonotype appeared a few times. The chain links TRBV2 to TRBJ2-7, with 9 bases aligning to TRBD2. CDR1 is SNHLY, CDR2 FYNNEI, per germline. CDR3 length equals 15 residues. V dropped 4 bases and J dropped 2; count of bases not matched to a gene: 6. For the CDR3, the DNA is TGTGCCAGCAGTGGGCCTAGCGGGATACCCTACGAGCAGTACTTC. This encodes CASSGPSGIPYEQYF.

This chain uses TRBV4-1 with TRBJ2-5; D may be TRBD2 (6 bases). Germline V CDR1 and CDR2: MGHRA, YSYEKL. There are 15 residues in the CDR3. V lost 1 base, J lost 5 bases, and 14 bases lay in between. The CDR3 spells CASSQVVAGRETQYF. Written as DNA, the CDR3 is TGCGCCAGCAGCCAAGTCGTGGCGGGGCGGGAGACCCAGTACTTC.